These T cell receptor beta chains were read from a single sample in a study of PD-1 and CTLA-4 blockade in melanoma. Profiling relied on immunoSEQ multiplex PCR, and the TCRdb table lists in-frame clones only, not all of them. The sample carries under 40,000 clones, roughly 90% recorded once. Source: CD8+ T cells from peripheral blood, taken from a patient given anti-PD-1 treatment. Every receptor here comes from a human donor with melanoma. Both conserved end residues are part of each CDR3. D genes are given only for firm matches. Clone size is not always given. Where it is, it says once, few, many or a class for expanded clones.

V: TRBV11-2
D: .
size: .
J: TRBJ1-1
DNA: TGTGCCAGCAGCCGCGAAAACAGGGTGAGGGTCACTGAAGCTTTCTTT
CDR3: CASSRENRVRVTEAFF

V: TRBV4-1
D: .
size: .
J: TRBJ1-1
DNA: TGCGCCAGCAGCCAGAACACTGAAGCTTTCTTT
CDR3: CASSQNTEAFF

V: TRBV4-3
D: .
size: .
J: TRBJ2-1
DNA: TGCGCCAGCAGCCATAAGGGGGGCCCCTACAATGAGCAGTTCTTC
CDR3: CASSHKGGPYNEQFF

V: TRBV14
D: .
size: .
J: TRBJ2-7
DNA: TGTGCCAGCAGCCAAGAGCGGCATTACGAGCAGTACTTC
CDR3: CASSQERHYEQYF

V: TRBV27
D: .
size: .
J: TRBJ1-5
DNA: TGTGCCAGCAGTGACAGCACAGGGAACGGTCAGCCCCAGCATTTT
CDR3: CASSDSTGNGQPQHF

V: TRBV18
D: TRBD1
size: once
J: TRBJ2-7
DNA: TGTGCCAGCTCACCACCCTACAGGGGGGATGGCGAGCAGTACTTC
CDR3: CASSPPYRGDGEQYF

V: TRBV9
D: .
size: .
J: TRBJ1-2
DNA: TGTGCCAGCGGCGATCCGGGACCGGGTTTAGGCTACACCTTC
CDR3: CASGDPGPGLGYTF

V: TRBV6-5
D: .
size: .
J: TRBJ2-2
DNA: TGTGCCAGCAGTTACGGCGGGGAGCTGTTTTTT
CDR3: CASSYGGELFF

V: TRBV7-9
D: .
size: .
J: TRBJ2-6
DNA: TGTGCCATCTCAGACCCCTCTGGGGCCAACGTCCTGACTTTC
CDR3: CAISDPSGANVLTF

V: TRBV7-2
D: TRBD2
size: .
J: TRBJ2-3
DNA: TGTGCCAGCAGCCTTAGACGGGGCGGGGGGGCTCATACGCAGTATTTT
CDR3: CASSLRRGGGAHTQYF

V: TRBV5-1
D: .
size: .
J: TRBJ2-3
DNA: TGCGCCAGCAGCTTGGTTGCCGGCACAGATACGCAGTATTTT
CDR3: CASSLVAGTDTQYF

V: TRBV12-3/TRBV12-4
D: .
size: .
J: TRBJ2-7
DNA: TGTGCCAGCAGCCCTACTGATAGGGGAGAGCAGTACTTC
CDR3: CASSPTDRGEQYF

V: TRBV9
D: .
size: .
J: TRBJ2-1
DNA: TGTGCCAGCAGCGTAAGGGGGGGTACCTACAATGAGCAGTTCTTC
CDR3: CASSVRGGTYNEQFF

V: TRBV25-1
D: TRBD1
size: once
J: TRBJ2-7
DNA: TGTGCCAGCAGTGATGACAGGGGGATCCCCTACGAGCAGTACTTC
CDR3: CASSDDRGIPYEQYF

V: TRBV20-1
D: .
size: .
J: TRBJ1-1
DNA: TGCAGTGCTAGTTCGGAGAACACTGAAGCTTTCTTT
CDR3: CSASSENTEAFF

V: TRBV9
D: .
size: once
J: TRBJ2-3
DNA: TGTGCCAGCAGCGTAGATGGGGATGGCGCAGATACGCAGTATTTT
CDR3: CASSVDGDGADTQYF

V: TRBV30
D: TRBD2
size: .
J: TRBJ2-1
DNA: TGTGCCTGGAGTGTAGGGCTAGCGGGCCCTTCCTCCTACAATGAGCAGTTCTTC
CDR3: CAWSVGLAGPSSYNEQFF

V: TRBV6-2/TRBV6-3
D: .
size: .
J: TRBJ2-3
DNA: TGTGCCAGCAGTAAACTCCGGGACATCGGCACAGATACGCAGTATTTT
CDR3: CASSKLRDIGTDTQYF

V: TRBV6-2/TRBV6-3
D: .
size: .
J: TRBJ1-5
DNA: TGTGCCAGCAGTCATCCCCGAATCGGGGGCAATCAGCCCCAGCATTTT
CDR3: CASSHPRIGGNQPQHF

V: TRBV6-1
D: .
size: .
J: TRBJ2-1
DNA: TGTGCCAGCAGTGAAGGGGGGCTAGGTTGGGATGAGCAGTTCTTC
CDR3: CASSEGGLGWDEQFF

V: TRBV19
D: TRBD2
size: .
J: TRBJ2-1
DNA: TGTGCCAGTAGTATAGTTACTAGCGGTCTTGAGCAGTTCTTC
CDR3: CASSIVTSGLEQFF

V: TRBV5-1
D: .
size: .
J: TRBJ1-2
DNA: TGCGCCAGCAGCTTCGGGGCAGCCTATGGCTACACCTTC
CDR3: CASSFGAAYGYTF

V: TRBV2
D: .
size: .
J: TRBJ1-3
DNA: TGTGCCAGCCGCTTAAACACCATATATTTT
CDR3: CASRLNTIYF